This T cell receptor (beta chain) was recorded in a study of cytomegalovirus exposure and HLA in healthy donors. It was with 60 Vbeta and 13 Jbeta primers that the PCR ran. Here immunoSEQ multiplex PCR was the method, and the copy in TCRdb shows in-frame clones only, minus some. The sample records roughly 280,000 clones, around 65% being singletons. Everyone who donated was a healthy bone marrow donor. This CDR3 has 16 residues. V shed 4 bases and J 3 bases; nucleotides not matched to a gene: 10. Germline CDR1 and CDR2: SGHNT and YENEEA. Broader study findings: A prior analysis recorded that most TCR beta V segments were productive about 90% or about 30% of the time. With later analysis, a missense DCLRE1C variant became linked to TCR beta V- and J-gene trimming.

In regard to this clone: Its specificity is not known.

The sequencing sample was made of PBMCs. The rearrangement uses TRBV11-3 and TRBJ2-7; 9 nucleotides line up with TRBD1. The clonotype was recovered from a female donor in good health and CMV-seronegative. The CDR3 sequence: CASSSAPRDRVYEQYF. CDR3 nucleotides: TGTGCCAGCAGCTCAGCGCCCCGGGACAGGGTCTACGAGCAGTACTTC.